This T cell receptor (beta chain) was captured in a study of T-cell memory formation after mild COVID-19. Study-wide results and caveats: Cross-reactive memory appears to have joined, as suggested by some responding clones showing up in pre-infection memory. CD4+ contracting clones were mainly CM and EM; CD8+ ones, EMRA.

TCRdb processed the 5' RACE reads anew with MiXCR; each CDR3 protein has one entry. The sample shows approximately 250,000 distinct CDR3 sequences, around 16% of them seen only once. In regard to this clonotype: What it binds is unknown.

This CDR3 contains 14 residues. V was clipped by 0 bases and J by 4 bases, with 8 bases between them. Germline V lookup: CDR1 SGHRS, CDR2 YFSETQ. The sample taken for sequencing was PBMCs or a T cell subset sorted from them (not recorded which). The origin of this receptor is a young man who had mild COVID-19 (a few samples of this study predate the infection). Cell type and time point are not known. The gene calls are TRBV5-1 and TRBJ1-3; D may be TRBD1 (6 bases). CDR3 in DNA: TGCGCCAGCAGCTTGGAGGGGGGAGGAAACACCATATATTTT. Translated: CASSLEGGGNTIYF.